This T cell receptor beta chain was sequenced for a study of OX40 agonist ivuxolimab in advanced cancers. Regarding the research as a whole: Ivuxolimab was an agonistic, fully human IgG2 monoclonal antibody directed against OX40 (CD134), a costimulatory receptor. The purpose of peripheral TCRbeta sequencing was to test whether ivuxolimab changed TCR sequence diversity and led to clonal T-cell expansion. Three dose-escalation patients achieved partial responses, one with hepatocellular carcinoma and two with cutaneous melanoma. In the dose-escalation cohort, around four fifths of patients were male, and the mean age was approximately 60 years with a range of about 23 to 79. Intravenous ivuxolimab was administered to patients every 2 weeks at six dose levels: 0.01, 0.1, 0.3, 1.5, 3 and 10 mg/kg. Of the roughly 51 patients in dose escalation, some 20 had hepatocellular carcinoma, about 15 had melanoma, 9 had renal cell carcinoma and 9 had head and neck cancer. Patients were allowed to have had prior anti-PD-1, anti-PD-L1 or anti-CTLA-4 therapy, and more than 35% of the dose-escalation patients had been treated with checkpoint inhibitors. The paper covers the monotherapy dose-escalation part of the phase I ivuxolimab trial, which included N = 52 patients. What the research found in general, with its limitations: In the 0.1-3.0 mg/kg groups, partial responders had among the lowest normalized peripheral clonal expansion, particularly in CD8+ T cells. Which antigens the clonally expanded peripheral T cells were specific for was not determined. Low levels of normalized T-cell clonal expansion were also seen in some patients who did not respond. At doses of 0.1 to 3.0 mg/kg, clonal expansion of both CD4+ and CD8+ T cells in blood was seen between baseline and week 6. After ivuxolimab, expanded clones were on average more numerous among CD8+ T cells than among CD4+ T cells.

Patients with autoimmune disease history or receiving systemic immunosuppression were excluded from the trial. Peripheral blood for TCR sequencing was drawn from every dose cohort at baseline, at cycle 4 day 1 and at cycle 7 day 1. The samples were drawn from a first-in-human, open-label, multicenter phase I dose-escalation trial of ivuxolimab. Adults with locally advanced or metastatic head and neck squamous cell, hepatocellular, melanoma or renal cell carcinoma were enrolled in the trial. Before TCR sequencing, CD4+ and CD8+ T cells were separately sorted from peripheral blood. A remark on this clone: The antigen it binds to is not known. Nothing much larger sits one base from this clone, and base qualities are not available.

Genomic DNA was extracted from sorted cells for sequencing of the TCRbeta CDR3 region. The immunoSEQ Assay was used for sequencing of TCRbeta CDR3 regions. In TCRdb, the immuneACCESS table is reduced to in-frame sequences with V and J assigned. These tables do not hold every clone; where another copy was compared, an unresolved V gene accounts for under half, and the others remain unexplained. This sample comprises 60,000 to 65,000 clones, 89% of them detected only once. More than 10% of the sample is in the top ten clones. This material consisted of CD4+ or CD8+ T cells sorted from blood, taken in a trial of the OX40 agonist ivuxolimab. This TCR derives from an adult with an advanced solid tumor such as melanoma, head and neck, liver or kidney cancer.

In nucleotides, the sequence is TGTGCCAGCAGCCAAGATCTAGCTGAAGAGACCCAGTACTTC. The resulting protein is CASSQDLAEETQYF. The rearranged chain carries TRBV14 and TRBJ2-5; perhaps TRBD2 is the D gene, with 5 bases matching. Including cysteine and phenylalanine, the CDR3 has 14 amino acids. Only the CDR3 part of the read is kept: 42 bases, read in frame from the first base. At the junction V is shortened by 0 bases and J by 3 bases, with 8 bases in between. The germline V gene encodes CDR1 SGHDN and CDR2 FVKESK.